This T cell receptor beta chain was sequenced in a study of control samples from healthy donors and cancer patients. The V end was cut by 2 bases, the J end by 0 bases, with 15 bases between. The germline V gene has CDR1 MGHRA and CDR2 YSYEKL. The CDR3 has 17 residues. Measured with immunoSEQ multiplex PCR; TCRdb has only the in-frame clones, and not every one. The table has about 120,000 clones, 93% seen once. The rearrangement uses TRBV4-1 and TRBJ2-3, with D possibly TRBD2 on 7 matching bases. The sequence came from a man between 50 and 59 years old with head and neck cancer. Sequenced sample: PBMCs. Here the CDR3 reads CASSQLGGGPSTDTQYF. The CDR3 region has the DNA TGCGCCAGCAGCCAATTGGGCGGGGGCCCTAGCACAGATACGCAGTATTTT.